This is a list of T cell receptor beta chains from one sample in a study of response to subunit inactivated influenza vaccine. TCRdb ran MiXCR on the RT-PCR reads and lists one entry per CDR3 protein. The sample carries 600,000 to 700,000 distinct CDR3 sequences, 14% recorded once. Source: PBMCs from blood, taken 14 days before vaccination. The receptors derive from a man aged 50 or older who received an inactivated influenza vaccine. Both conserved end residues are part of each CDR3. A D gene is named only where the DNA matches it firmly. Clone size, where shown, is once, few, many, or a class for clones that have expanded.

d_gene: .; j_gene: TRBJ2-2; abundance: .; v_gene: TRBV5-1; CDR3aa: CASSPDGSGNGGTGELFF; CDR3nt: TGCGCCAGCAGCCCGGACGGTAGCGGAAATGGGGGCACCGGGGAGCTGTTTTTT
d_gene: TRBD1; j_gene: TRBJ2-2; abundance: few; v_gene: TRBV3-1; CDR3aa: CASSQETGSRGELFF; CDR3nt: TGTGCCAGCAGCCAAGAGACAGGGTCGAGGGGGGAGCTGTTTTTT
d_gene: .; j_gene: TRBJ2-2; abundance: few; v_gene: TRBV5-5; CDR3aa: CASRWSRFANTGELFF; CDR3nt: TGTGCCAGCAGGTGGTCGCGGTTCGCGAACACCGGGGAGCTGTTTTTT
d_gene: .; j_gene: TRBJ2-2; abundance: few; v_gene: TRBV28; CDR3aa: CASSVGLANTGELFF; CDR3nt: TGTGCCAGCAGCGTCGGCCTAGCGAACACCGGGGAGCTGTTTTTT
d_gene: TRBD2; j_gene: TRBJ2-5; abundance: few; v_gene: TRBV29-1; CDR3aa: CSALAGGPRETQYF; CDR3nt: TGCAGCGCTCTAGCGGGAGGGCCGAGAGAGACCCAGTACTTC
d_gene: TRBD2; j_gene: TRBJ2-3; abundance: many; v_gene: TRBV29-1; CDR3aa: CSVDSGRKIDTQYF; CDR3nt: TGCAGCGTCGATAGCGGGAGAAAGATTGATACGCAGTATTTT
d_gene: TRBD2; j_gene: TRBJ2-1; abundance: .; v_gene: TRBV19; CDR3aa: CASSKASGGAYNEQFF; CDR3nt: TGTGCCAGTAGTAAGGCTAGCGGGGGGGCCTACAATGAGCAGTTCTTC
d_gene: TRBD1; j_gene: TRBJ1-1; abundance: few; v_gene: TRBV27; CDR3aa: CASSRPGTGGVNTEAFF; CDR3nt: TGTGCCAGCAGTCGGCCCGGGACAGGGGGCGTGAACACTGAAGCTTTCTTT
d_gene: .; j_gene: TRBJ2-7; abundance: .; v_gene: TRBV4-1; CDR3aa: CASSQAEVHGYEQYF; CDR3nt: TGCGCCAGCAGCCAAGCTGAGGTGCATGGTTACGAGCAGTACTTC
d_gene: TRBD2; j_gene: TRBJ2-3; abundance: .; v_gene: TRBV20-1; CDR3aa: CSAQAGGPSDTQYF; CDR3nt: TGCAGTGCTCAAGCGGGAGGGCCCTCAGATACGCAGTATTTT
d_gene: TRBD2; j_gene: TRBJ2-1; abundance: .; v_gene: TRBV7-2; CDR3aa: CASSSHRGGVNEQFF; CDR3nt: TGTGCCAGCAGCTCCCACCGGGGGGGGGTCAATGAGCAGTTCTTC